The entry below gives a single TCR beta chain sequence along with its context. This record comes from a study of blood T cell repertoires in COVID-19. The data were produced by immunoSEQ multiplex PCR, yet TCRdb's version contains in-frame clones alone and is incomplete. Seen here are approximately 200,000 clones, around 85% observed once, and the top ten hold about 20%. CDR3 size: 17 residues. Germline values: CDR1 SGHAT, CDR2 FQNNGV. The trim removed 1 base at V and 6 bases at J, leaving 13 bases unmatched. This receptor was taken from a person aged 65 to 85 with COVID-19, enrolled during active disease. This sequence joins TRBV11-2 and TRBJ2-7; 9 positions match TRBD1. Sequencing used peripheral blood. CDR3 region: CASSLVSGTGRFGEQYF. DNA for the CDR3: TGTGCCAGCAGCTTAGTATCAGGGACAGGGAGGTTCGGCGAGCAGTACTTC. Based on the CDR3 plus reference TRBV11-2 and TRBJ2-7, the full variable domain is EAGVAQSPRYKIIEKRQSVAFWCNPISGHATLYWYQQILGQGPKLLIQFQNNGVVDDSQLPKDRFSAERLKGVDSTLKIQPAKLEDSAVYLCASSLVSGTGRFGEQYFGPGTRLTVT.